Shown below are 30 T cell receptor beta chains from a single sample sequenced in a study of prognosis after radiotherapy for stage I lung cancer. Genomic DNA was subjected to two-round multiplex PCR for amplification of TCR beta CDR3. Primers specific to each TRBV and TRBJ gene drove first-round PCR. TCRdb analysed the multiplex PCR reads with MiXCR anew, one entry per CDR3 protein. The sample carries about 51,000 distinct CDR3 sequences, approximately 30% recorded once. This material consisted of PBMCs, taken before or after stereotactic body radiation therapy (not recorded which). These receptors all stem from a donor over 45 with non-small cell lung cancer.

This clonotype was counted only a few times. A much bigger clone sits one base away, suggesting this may be a read error. The chain uses TRBV2 and TRBJ2-5; 9 nucleotides agree with TRBD2. The CDR3 sequence is 15 residues long. The trim removed 8 bases at V and 5 bases at J, leaving 12 bases unmatched. Germline CDR1 is SNHLY and CDR2 is FYNNEI. In nucleotides, the CDR3 is TGTGCCAGCCGAGGGACTAGCTGGATGGGCGAGACCCAGTACTTC. Its translation is CASRGTSWMGETQYF.

The sample holds many counts of this clonotype. The chain joins TRBV5-6 to TRBJ2-7; D is unresolved. Germline V gene lookup returns CDR1 SGHDT and CDR2 YYEEEE. The CDR3 extends over 15 amino acids. The ends were cut back, 4 bases at V and 0 bases at J, with 14 bases in the middle. The CDR3 DNA sequence: TGTGCCAGCAGCCCACGTGCAATCAGCTCCTACGAGCAGTACTTC. Protein sequence: CASSPRAISSYEQYF. Full variable domain (remainder filled in from reference TRBV5-6 and TRBJ2-7): DAGVTQSPTHLIKTRGQQVTLRCSPKSGHDTVSWYQQALGQGPQFIFQYYEEEERQRGNFPDRFSGHQFPNYSSELNVNALLLGDSALYLCASSPRAISSYEQYFGPGTRLTVT.

This clonotype was observed at least ten times. The CDR3 spells CSTESSGGETQYF. DNA of the CDR3: TGCAGTACAGAATCTAGCGGGGGAGAGACCCAGTACTTC. The chain employs TRBV29-1 and TRBJ2-5; 10 nucleotides agree with TRBD2. Germline V CDR1 and CDR2: SQVTM, ANQGSEA. The CDR3 extends over 13 amino acids. Full variable domain (remainder filled in from reference TRBV29-1 and TRBJ2-5): SAVISQKPSRDICQRGTSLTIQCQVDSQVTMMFWYRQQPGQSLTLIATANQGSEATYESGFVIDKFPISRPNLTFSTLTVSNMSPEDSSIYLCSTESSGGETQYFGPGTRLLVL.

This clonotype was seen ten or more times. The chain carries TRBV7-9 and TRBJ2-2; D might be TRBD2 (6 bases). This CDR3 contains 15 residues. Germline CDR1 reads SEHNR; CDR2 reads FQNEAQ (reference sequence). The CDR3 loop reads CGGDSPALNTGELFF. In nucleotides, the CDR3 is TGTGGGGGGGATTCTCCAGCCCTGAACACCGGGGAGCTGTTTTTT.

This clonotype was seen just once. The chain has TRBV28 and TRBJ1-6; D uncertain. Trimming pared 6 bases from V and 17 bases from J, leaving 20 bases between. The CDR3 covers 13 residues. Germline V CDR1 and CDR2: MDHEN, SYDVKM. In DNA, the CDR3 is TGTGCCAGCAGACCCGGGATACGAACCCCCATCCACTTT. Protein sequence: CASRPGIRTPIHF.

This clonotype has only a few counts. A clone one base away is much larger, so this may be a read error. The chain has TRBV6-1 and TRBJ2-7, with 8 bases matching TRBD1. Germline values: CDR1 MNHNS, CDR2 SASEGT. This CDR3 is built from 14 residues. In DNA, the CDR3 is TGTGCCAGCAGTCTTGACAGGGGCTCCTACGAGCGGTACTTC. It encodes CASSLDRGSYERYF.

A word on this clonotype: This could be a read error, since a much larger clone is one nucleotide away. The gene calls are TRBV6-2 or TRBV6-3 and TRBJ2-1, with 7 bases aligning to TRBD1. The CDR3 sequence is 13 residues long. Per germline, CDR1 MNHEY and CDR2 SVGEGT. CDR3 DNA: TGTGCCAGCAGCGACAGGGCCTACAATGGGCAGTTCTTC. This encodes CASSDRAYNGQFF.

This clonotype showed up many times. The chain couples TRBV3-1 to TRBJ2-7; no clear D. Per germline, CDR1 LGHDT and CDR2 YNNKEL (reference sequence). Trimming removed 0 bases at V and 2 bases at J, with 14 bases between. This CDR3 has 16 amino acids. The CDR3 DNA follows: TGTGCCAGCAGCCAAGAGAGTAAGGTCCCTCCCTACGAGCAGTACTTC. This encodes CASSQESKVPPYEQYF.

This clonotype was seen at least ten times. The chain couples TRBV7-9 to TRBJ2-7, with D tentatively TRBD1 (6 bases). This CDR3 comprises 14 residues. Trimming cost V 4 bases and J 2 bases, with 12 bases left between them. The germline V gene has CDR1 SEHNR and CDR2 FQNEAQ (reference sequence). The CDR3 reads CASSSGRTAYEQYF. CDR3 coding DNA: TGTGCCAGCAGCTCCGGCAGGACAGCCTACGAGCAGTACTTC.

About this clonotype itself: A single base separates this from a much larger clone, so it may be a read error. The chain recombines TRBV25-1 with TRBJ1-2, with no clear D. Germline V gene lookup returns CDR1 MGHDK and CDR2 SYGVNS. The CDR3 is 12 amino acids. V lost 10 bases and J 10 bases, leaving 19 bases between the germline ends. CDR3 bases: TGTGCCACCGCGAGAAAGGGCGACGTCTACACCTTC. Amino acids: CATARKGDVYTF.

This clonotype showed up many times. This rearrangement joins TRBV12-3 or TRBV12-4 to TRBJ1-6; TRBD1 is a possible D gene (6 bases). This CDR3 is 14 amino acids long. The V gene lost 6 bases and the J gene lost 5 bases, with 11 bases spanning the gap. This chain's CDR3 is CASSRGQNNSPLHF. DNA of the CDR3: TGTGCCAGCAGCCGAGGACAGAATAATTCACCCCTCCACTTT.

The V gene is TRBV6-4, the J gene TRBJ2-7, with D possibly called TRBD1 or TRBD2 (5 bases each). V shed 7 bases and J shed 2 bases, with 12 bases lying between them. The CDR3 contains 13 residues. Germline CDR1 reads MRHNA; CDR2 reads SNTAGT. The CDR3 DNA reads as TGTGCCAGCATGGGGACGGTGACCTACGAGCAGTACTTC. Translating it yields CASMGTVTYEQYF.

The genes are TRBV6-4 and TRBJ2-1; 8 positions agree with TRBD2. The CDR3 contains 18 residues. Looked up from germline, CDR1 is MRHNA and CDR2 is SNTAGT. The ends lost 0 bases at V and 2 bases at J; junction bases unmatched: 9. DNA of the CDR3: TGTGCCAGCAGTGACTCAGGTGGGATTAGCGGGGCCTACAATGAGCAGTTCTTC. Translated: CASSDSGGISGAYNEQFF.

V is TRBV4-2 and J is TRBJ2-1; D may be TRBD1 or TRBD2 (5 bases each). The CDR3 is 14 residues long. V dropped 4 bases and J dropped 14 bases, with 21 bases sitting between them. Germline V gene sequence: CDR1 LGHNA, CDR2 YNFKEQ. CDR3 residues: CASSLPEAVMDKFF. The CDR3 DNA follows: TGTGCCAGCAGCCTCCCGGAGGCCGTGATGGACAAGTTCTTC.

Notes on this clonotype: With only one base between it and a far larger clone, this is likely a read error. The V call is TRBV2, the J call TRBJ2-1, with 7 nucleotides matching TRBD1. With V trimmed by 6 bases and J by 9 bases, 17 bases remained unmatched. Looked up from germline, CDR1 is SNHLY and CDR2 is FYNNEI. CDR3 size: 16 residues. CDR3 in DNA: TGTGCCAGCAGCCTACATGGGACAGTTGGTATGGGTGAGCAGTTCTTC. It codes for CASSLHGTVGMGEQFF.

The sample holds many counts of this clonotype. The chain couples TRBV30 to TRBJ1-6; no clear D gene. CDR1 is GTSNPN and CDR2 is SVGIG in the germline V gene (reference sequence). V was cut by 0 bases and J by 10 bases, with 7 bases left in between. The CDR3 extends over 12 amino acids. CDR3 sequence: CAWSVPGSPLHF. For the CDR3, the DNA is TGTGCCTGGAGTGTACCCGGATCACCCCTCCACTTT.

This clonotype was found many times. The chain employs TRBV18 and TRBJ2-7, with 13 nucleotides matching TRBD2. The CDR3 is 15 residues long. Germline trimming cut 3 bases from V and 4 bases from J; bases unmatched to any gene: 3. Germline V lookup: CDR1 KGHSH, CDR2 LQKENI. CDR3 protein: CASSPPGLAGYEQYF. CDR3 nucleotide sequence: TGTGCCAGCTCACCCCCGGGACTAGCGGGGTACGAGCAGTACTTC.

The rearrangement joins TRBV7-2 to TRBJ1-1; tentatively, D is TRBD1 (5 bases). The length of the CDR3 is 15 residues. The V end was cut by 5 bases, the J end by 5 bases, with 18 bases between. Germline V gene data show CDR1 as SGHTA and CDR2 as FQGNSA. This chain's CDR3 is CASSLLTGTGTEAFF. The DNA for the CDR3 is TGTGCCAGCAGCCTCCTAACCGGGACGGGGACTGAAGCTTTCTTT.

In this sample, this clonotype turned up a few times. The CDR3 here is CASSLEGQGAGLPQHF. The DNA of the CDR3 is TGTGCCAGCAGCTTAGAGGGACAGGGGGCGGGCCTGCCCCAGCATTTT. The chain combines TRBV7-2 with TRBJ1-5; 12 bases are a match to TRBD1. J lost 9 bases, V lost 1 base, and 7 bases had no gene match. The CDR3 runs to 16 residues. Germline V gene lookup returns CDR1 SGHTA and CDR2 FQGNSA.

This clonotype has at least ten counts. This chain links TRBV19 with TRBJ1-2, with D hard to call. CDR3 size: 14 residues. Trimming stripped 0 bases from V and 2 bases from J, with 7 bases between. The germline CDR1 and CDR2 sequences are LNHDA and SQIVND (reference sequence). The chain's CDR3 is CASSIEPGNYGYTF. DNA of the CDR3: TGTGCCAGTAGTATAGAGCCAGGAAACTATGGCTACACCTTC.

In its sample, this clonotype was seen many times. A single base separates this from a much larger clone, so it may be a read error. The CDR3 DNA follows: TGTGCCCGCAGTACCCGGACCCACCCTTCCACAGATACGCAGTATTTT. Translating it yields CARSTRTHPSTDTQYF. This rearrangement joins TRBV6-1 to TRBJ2-3; D is unclear. The CDR3 totals 16 residues. Germline CDR1 MNHNS, CDR2 SASEGT.

Worth noting for this clonotype: A much more abundant neighbour one base away suggests this may be a read error. V and J are TRBV29-1 and TRBJ2-3, with 11 bases that match TRBD2. The ends lost 8 bases at V and 1 base at J; junction bases unmatched: 2. From germline, CDR1 is SQVTM and CDR2 ANQGSEA. CDR3 length: 13 residues. The CDR3 spells CSSTSGGTDTQYF. As DNA, the CDR3 is TGCAGCTCGACTAGCGGGGGCACAGATACGCAGTATTTT.

With regard to this clonotype: A read error is likely here: a far larger clone is one base away. This chain connects TRBV7-9 to TRBJ2-6; 7 bases line up with TRBD2. The V and J ends lost 7 bases and 8 bases, in that order; junction bases with no gene match: 5. There are 13 residues in the CDR3. Germline assignment: CDR1 SEHNR and CDR2 FQNEAQ (reference sequence). CDR3 sequence: CASIRGVTNVLTF. CDR3 in DNA: TGTGCCAGCATCCGGGGGGTTACCAACGTCCTGACTTTC.

This clonotype was seen only a few times. This likely stems from a read error, as it lies one base from a far larger clone. The chain uses TRBV7-9 and TRBJ2-7; 13 nucleotides agree with TRBD2. In germline, CDR1 is SEHNR, CDR2 FQNEAQ (reference sequence). V lost 3 bases and J lost 4; bases outside the gene matches: 9. This CDR3 region has 17 residues. The CDR3 DNA reads TGTGCCAGCAGCTTCTCCCCCACTAGCGGGAGGGGTTACGAGCAGTACTTC. It codes for CASSFSPTSGRGYEQYF.

Ten or more counts support this clonotype. The gene calls are TRBV12-3 or TRBV12-4 and TRBJ2-1; D remains unclear. This CDR3 is built from 13 residues. Between the trimmed V and J ends, which lost 2 bases and 8 bases, there was a span of 10 bases. CDR3 DNA: TGTGCCAGCAGTTTATGGGAACTCGATGAGCAGTTCTTC. This gives the protein CASSLWELDEQFF.

This clonotype appeared many times. The chain recombines TRBV19 with TRBJ1-2; a weak D match, TRBD1 (5 bases). Trimming removed 3 bases at V and 4 bases at J, with 18 bases between. The germline gives CDR1 LNHDA, CDR2 SQIVND (reference sequence). The CDR3 contains 16 residues. The CDR3 DNA reads as TGTGCCAGTAGTATTTTCTGGGGCCCCGCAACCTATGGCTACACCTTC. This gives the protein CASSIFWGPATYGYTF.

This clonotype was seen ten or more times. This chain uses TRBV20-1 with TRBJ1-2; D may be TRBD1 (6 bases). The V end lost 1 base, the J end lost 6 bases, and 15 bases lay between the germline ends. This CDR3 is 14 amino acids long. CDR1 and CDR2 from the germline V gene are DFQATT and SNEGSKA (reference sequence). CDR3 protein: CSARARAGEDGYTF. The CDR3 nucleotides read TGCAGTGCTAGAGCGAGGGCAGGGGAGGATGGCTACACCTTC.

The V call is TRBV11-3, the J call TRBJ2-5; either TRBD1 or TRBD2 may fit D (5 bases each). This CDR3 has 15 amino acids. Germline CDR1 is SGHNT and CDR2 is YENEEA. Deletions cut 2 bases from V and 1 base from J, with 11 bases between. The CDR3 sequence is CASSLSWDPQETQYF. In DNA form, the CDR3 reads TGTGCCAGCAGCTTATCCTGGGACCCCCAAGAGACCCAGTACTTC.

Of note for this clonotype: This could be a read error, since a much larger clone is one nucleotide away. The chain joins TRBV6-2 or TRBV6-3 to TRBJ2-7, with D uncertain. Germline V gene sequence: CDR1 MNHEY, CDR2 SVGEGT. The CDR3 totals 15 residues. Trimming pared 10 bases from V and 0 bases from J, leaving 19 bases between. Here the CDR3 DNA reads TGTGCCAACTCCACTATCGGCACCTACTCCTACGAGCAGTACTTC. Its translation is CANSTIGTYSYEQYF.

This clonotype was detected ten times or more. This sequence joins TRBV6-9 and TRBJ1-2, with unresolved D. The V and J ends lost 4 bases and 2 bases respectively, with 11 bases between them. The germline V gene has CDR1 MNHGY and CDR2 SVAAGI. The CDR3 consists of 14 residues. CDR3 residues: CASSSWTANYGYTF. CDR3 bases: TGTGCCAGCAGTTCGTGGACGGCGAACTATGGCTACACCTTC.